These 18 T cell receptor beta chains were all obtained from the same sample, sequenced in a study of blood T cells in healthy people across ages. Using a J-beta primer mix together with a sample-barcoded 5' primer, a second PCR was run for about 6 to 12 cycles. TCRdb reprocessed the 5' RACE reads via MiXCR and lists one record per CDR3 protein. This table holds some 1.1 million distinct CDR3 sequences, 35% to 45% found once. The material sequenced was blood. The receptor source for this set is a man between 18 and 29 years old in good health.

A few counts support this clonotype. The chain links TRBV20-1 to TRBJ1-1; D unclear. Germline V gene data show CDR1 as DFQATT and CDR2 as SNEGSKA (reference sequence). Between the trimmed V and J ends, which lost 2 bases and 5 bases, there was a span of 12 bases. The CDR3 spans 13 residues. For the CDR3, the DNA is TGCAGTGCTAGAAGTCCGATTAATACTGAAGCTTTCTTT. Translating it yields CSARSPINTEAFF.

The chain employs TRBV18 and TRBJ2-7; TRBD1 agrees at 9 bases. The V and J ends lost 6 bases and 5 bases, in that order; junction bases with no gene match: 5. The CDR3 extends over 13 amino acids. Germline V lookup: CDR1 KGHSH, CDR2 LQKENI. CDR3 protein: CASSGTGTDEQYF. CDR3 nucleotide sequence: TGTGCCAGCTCTGGGACAGGGACGGACGAGCAGTACTTC.

This clonotype was observed a few times. V usage is TRBV20-1 and J usage is TRBJ2-7; 7 positions match TRBD1. V dropped 6 bases and J dropped 5; count of bases not matched to a gene: 10. Germline V gene lookup returns CDR1 DFQATT and CDR2 SNEGSKA (reference sequence). The CDR3 has 13 amino acids. DNA for the CDR3: TGCAGTGCCGTTGACAGGGTCTCTCACGAGCAGTACTTC. This codes for CSAVDRVSHEQYF.

This clonotype has a handful of counts. The chain is built from TRBV7-8 and TRBJ1-5; 7 bases are shared with TRBD1. The CDR3 runs to 15 residues. J was trimmed by 1 base and V by 3 bases; bases with no gene match: 3. Germline CDR1 reads SGHVS; CDR2 reads FQNEAQ. The CDR3 here is CASSFGTASNQPQHF. Written as DNA, the CDR3 is TGTGCCAGCAGCTTCGGGACAGCGAGCAATCAGCCCCAGCATTTT. Based on the CDR3 plus reference TRBV7-8 and TRBJ1-5, the full variable domain is GAGVSQSPRYKVAKRGQDVALRCDPISGHVSLFWYQQALGQGPEFLTYFQNEAQLDKSGLPSDRFFAERPEGSVSTLKIQRTQQEDSAVYLCASSFGTASNQPQHFGDGTRLSIL.

This clonotype showed up just a few times. The genes are TRBV7-9 and TRBJ1-1; the D is unclear. Germline CDR1 reads SEHNR; CDR2 reads FQNEAQ (reference sequence). The CDR3 is made up of 12 amino acids. Deletions cut 7 bases from V and 3 bases from J, with 9 bases between. The CDR3 nucleotides read TGTGCCAGCAACCACGGGGACACTGAAGCTTTCTTT. It yields the protein CASNHGDTEAFF.

The chain has TRBV18 and TRBJ1-5; TRBD1 matches at 9 bases. The CDR3 covers 14 residues. The V gene end was trimmed by 6 bases and the J gene end by 9 bases; junction bases not matched to a gene: 9. Germline-derived CDR1 and CDR2 are KGHSH and LQKENI. For the CDR3, the DNA is TGTGCCAGCTCGCCTACAGGGGGCGCGGGGCCCCAGCATTTT. As protein: CASSPTGGAGPQHF.

This clonotype has only a few counts. The chain employs TRBV7-2 and TRBJ2-7; D might be TRBD1 or TRBD2, each matching 5 bases. Germline V gives CDR1 SGHTA, CDR2 FQGNSA. The CDR3 consists of 15 residues. Deletions cut 5 bases from V and 4 bases from J, with 18 bases between. The CDR3 here is CASSITGQISYEQYF. CDR3 DNA sequence: TGTGCCAGCAGCATAACGGGGCAGATAAGTTACGAGCAGTACTTC.

CDR3: CSVEGAGLAGIQETQYF. The DNA for the CDR3 is TGCAGCGTTGAAGGGGCCGGACTAGCGGGGATACAAGAGACCCAGTACTTC. V is TRBV29-1 and J is TRBJ2-5; 12 bases are shared with TRBD2. The V segment lost 1 base and the J segment 2 bases; nucleotides outside the gene matches: 8. The CDR3 is 17 amino acids. In germline, CDR1 is SQVTM, CDR2 ANQGSEA.

The chain carries TRBV2 and TRBJ1-1; D might be TRBD1 (5 bases). Between the trimmed V and J ends, which lost 6 bases and 4 bases, there was a span of 15 bases. This CDR3 spans 14 amino acids. Per germline, CDR1 SNHLY and CDR2 FYNNEI. CDR3 coding DNA: TGTGCCAGCAGCGGGGCTCTCCAAGGCACTGAAGCTTTCTTT. Translation gives CASSGALQGTEAFF. The whole variable domain, remainder taken from reference TRBV2 and TRBJ1-1, is EPEVTQTPSHQVTQMGQEVILRCVPISNHLYFYWYRQILGQKVEFLVSFYNNEISEKSEIFDDQFSVERPDGSNFTLKIRSTKLEDSAMYFCASSGALQGTEAFFGQGTRLTVV.

In this sample, this clonotype turned up a few times. The rearrangement links TRBV20-1 to TRBJ2-1; a weak D match, TRBD1 (5 bases). Germline loops: CDR1 DFQATT, CDR2 SNEGSKA (reference sequence). V gave up 8 bases and J gave up 8 bases, with 16 bases separating them. CDR3 length: 12 residues. The CDR3 DNA reads TGCAGTATAGTAAGGGTAGGGGATGAGCAGTTCTTC. Amino acid sequence: CSIVRVGDEQFF.

This clonotype has just a few counts. This rearrangement joins TRBV7-2 to TRBJ2-3; D is unresolved. Per the germline V gene, CDR1 is SGHTA and CDR2 is FQGNSA. Trimming removed 0 bases from V and 5 bases from J, with 6 bases in between. The CDR3 contains 13 residues. The CDR3 loop is CASSLAIIDTQYF. DNA for the CDR3: TGTGCCAGCAGCTTAGCCATCATAGATACGCAGTATTTT.

As DNA, the CDR3 is TGCGCCAGCAGCCAAGATGCGGACCCCGGGACTAGCGGGTACAATGAGCAGTTCTTC. It translates to CASSQDADPGTSGYNEQFF. The chain links TRBV4-3 to TRBJ2-1; 12 bases line up with TRBD2. Per germline, CDR1 LGHNA and CDR2 YSLEER. V lost 0 bases and J lost 4; bases outside the gene matches: 10. The CDR3 sequence is 19 residues long.

The rearrangement links TRBV29-1 to TRBJ2-1; D tentatively fits TRBD1 or TRBD2 (5 bases each). V shed 2 bases and J shed 4 bases, with 21 bases lying between them. The CDR3 contains 17 residues. CDR1 and CDR2 (germline): SQVTM, ANQGSEA. The CDR3 spells CSVESRGRSGVYNEQFF. In DNA, the CDR3 is TGCAGCGTTGAAAGTAGGGGACGTAGTGGAGTTTACAATGAGCAGTTCTTC.

V usage is TRBV11-2 and J usage is TRBJ2-7; D ambiguous. In germline, CDR1 is SGHAT, CDR2 FQNNGV. Trimming took 1 base from V and 3 from J, leaving 22 bases between them. CDR3 length: 18 amino acids. For the CDR3, the DNA is TGTGCCAGCAGCTTAGTAGTGGAAAACGGGTTTAGTATCTACGAGCAGTACTTC. Protein sequence: CASSLVVENGFSIYEQYF.

The chain employs TRBV10-3 and TRBJ1-1; 9 bases fit TRBD1. CDR3 length: 15 residues. Germline V gene lookup returns CDR1 ENHRY and CDR2 SYGVKD. V was pared by 7 bases and J by 0 bases, with 6 bases of the junction left unmatched. The CDR3 DNA reads TGTGCCATCAAGGACAGGGGAATTGTGAACACTGAAGCTTTCTTT. This sequence encodes CAIKDRGIVNTEAFF.

The V gene is TRBV7-2, the J gene TRBJ2-7; D gene ambiguous. The CDR3 consists of 15 residues. V lost 2 bases and J 2 bases, leaving 13 bases between the germline ends. Germline lookup yields CDR1 SGHTA and CDR2 FQGNSA. CDR3 DNA sequence: TGTGCCAGCAGCTTACGGTCCGCCAGAACCTACGAGCAGTACTTC. Protein sequence: CASSLRSARTYEQYF.

This clonotype showed up just a few times. CDR3 sequence: CSAKSGQLKNIQYF. In nucleotides, the CDR3 is TGCAGTGCTAAATCCGGACAGCTAAAGAACATTCAGTACTTC. The J gene is TRBJ2-4, the V gene TRBV20-1; a possible D gene is TRBD1 (6 bases). The CDR3 loop spans 14 amino acids. CDR1 is DFQATT and CDR2 is SNEGSKA in the germline V gene (reference sequence). V was pared by 4 bases and J by 7 bases, with 17 bases between.

The gene calls are TRBV24-1 and TRBJ1-2; D ambiguous. Germline V gene data show CDR1 as KGHDR and CDR2 as SFDVKD. This CDR3 region has 12 residues. V dropped 4 bases and J dropped 5 bases, with 7 bases sitting between them. In DNA, the CDR3 is TGTGCCACCAGTGACTACAAGTATGGCTACACCTTC. Translating gives CATSDYKYGYTF.